This is a list of T cell receptor beta chains from one sample in a study of T cells after posttransplantation cyclophosphamide. Sequencing was performed with immunoSEQ multiplex PCR; in TCRdb, only in-frame clones are kept and a portion is missing. The data contain 9,000 to 13,000 clones, approximately 78% of them singletons. The specimen was PBMCs, collected after allogeneic stem cell transplant with posttransplant cyclophosphamide. The receptors were gathered from a female patient aged 50-59 years who received an allogeneic stem cell transplant from a related donor, was CMV-positive, and had no GVHD. Some T cells may have come from the graft donor. CDR3s include the opening cysteine and the closing phenylalanine or tryptophan. A D gene is named only where the DNA matches it firmly. Clone size appears in some rows only: once, few, many, or a class for an expanded clone.

>NA|TRBD1|TRBJ2-2|TRBV29-1
TGCAGCGTCCGACAGGGGTTGAACACCGGGGAGCTGTTTTTT
CSVRQGLNTGELFF
>NA|NA|TRBJ2-1|TRBV7-7
TGTGCTAGCTCCCAAGCGGAGGGCAATGAGCAGTTCTTC
CASSQAEGNEQFF
>NA|TRBD2|TRBJ2-3|TRBV7-3
TGTGCCAGCAGCTTAACGCGGGGGGGGCCAGATACGCAGTATTTT
CASSLTRGGPDTQYF
>NA|NA|TRBJ1-3|TRBV19
TGTGCCAGTATCGAGGCAGGGGATGTATCTGGAAACACCATATATTTT
CASIEAGDVSGNTIYF
>NA|TRBD1|TRBJ1-1|TRBV10-3
TGTGCCATCAGTGGCACCACCGGGACAGGGAACACTGAAGCTTTCTTT
CAISGTTGTGNTEAFF
>once|TRBD2|TRBJ2-1|TRBV6-5
TGTGCCAGCAGCCCGATAGCGGGGGGGCACAATGAGCAGTTCTTC
CASSPIAGGHNEQFF
>NA|TRBD2|TRBJ2-1|TRBV5-8
TGTGCCAGCAGCCTAGAGCGGGGGGGCCCGACCTACAATGAGCAGTTCTTC
CASSLERGGPTYNEQFF
>NA|NA|TRBJ2-3|TRBV7-9
TGTGCCAGCAGCTTTACAGGGCGAGATACGCAGTATTTT
CASSFTGRDTQYF
>once|NA|TRBJ2-7|TRBV5-1
TGCGCCAGCAGCTTGGATACTTACGAGCAGTACTTC
CASSLDTYEQYF
>NA|NA|TRBJ1-1|TRBV18
TGTGCCAGCTCACTCCTTGACAGAATTGAAGCTTTCTTT
CASSLLDRIEAFF
>once|NA|TRBJ1-5|TRBV15
TGTGCCACCAGCAGAGAACGGGGGAAGAATCAGCCCCAGCATTTT
CATSRERGKNQPQHF
>NA|NA|TRBJ1-6|TRBV6-4
TGTGCCAGCAGTGTAAGGGAGGGGAATTCACCCCTCCACTTT
CASSVREGNSPLHF
>NA|NA|TRBJ1-2|TRBV9
TGTGCCAGCAGCACCAGGGCGGGAAACTATGGCTACACCTTC
CASSTRAGNYGYTF
>NA|TRBD2|TRBJ2-3|TRBV2
TGTGCCAGCCAGCCGGGGGGGGCCTTAGATACGCAGTATTTT
CASQPGGALDTQYF
>NA|NA|TRBJ2-5|TRBV27
TGTGCCAGCAGGACCAGGGGACCCCAAGAGACCCAGTACTTC
CASRTRGPQETQYF
>once|NA|TRBJ2-3|TRBV19
TGTGCCAGTAGTACCGGGACAGTGGGACTCACAGATACGCAGTATTTT
CASSTGTVGLTDTQYF
>NA|NA|TRBJ1-1|TRBV7-2
TGTGCCAGCAGCTTAGTCGCGTGGACTGAAGCTTTCTTT
CASSLVAWTEAFF
>once|TRBD2|TRBJ2-1|TRBV7-6
TGTGCCAGCAGCACAGGGACTAGCGGGGGGCGGTATAACAATGAGCAGTTCTTC
CASSTGTSGGRYNNEQFF
>NA|TRBD1|TRBJ1-1|TRBV6-5
TGTGCCAGCAGTTATGACAGGGAGGCGGAAGCTTTCTTT
CASSYDREAEAFF
>NA|TRBD2|TRBJ2-1|TRBV6-1
TGTGCCAGCAGGGCCAGCGGGGGGATCCACAATGAGCAGTTCTTC
CASRASGGIHNEQFF
>NA|NA|TRBJ1-2|TRBV2
TGTGCCATCCGACAGCCAGGGTATGGCTACACCTTC
CAIRQPGYGYTF
>once|TRBD2|TRBJ2-1|TRBV7-2
TGTGCCAGCAGCCCTAGCGGGGGGTACAATGAGCAGTTCTTC
CASSPSGGYNEQFF
>NA|NA|TRBJ2-1|TRBV6-6
TGTGCCAGCAGTTCCGGACTCCAATCCTTAAGTCGGCAGTTCTTC
CASSSGLQSLSRQFF
>NA|NA|TRBJ2-5|TRBV11-3
TGTGCCAGCAGCCGAGGTGGGGAGACCCAGTACTTC
CASSRGGETQYF
>NA|TRBD2|TRBJ2-1|TRBV7-2
TGTGCCAGCAGCTGGGGCGGGGGGGCCGACAATGAGCAGTTCTTC
CASSWGGGADNEQFF
>once|TRBD1|TRBJ2-7|TRBV6-7
TGTGCCAGCAGTTACGCCGACAGGGGGGGCTCCTACGAGCAGTACTTC
CASSYADRGGSYEQYF
>NA|TRBD1|TRBJ1-6|TRBV7-8
TGTGCCAGCAGCTTAAGGTTCGGGACAGGGTCACGGGGGCATAATTCACCCCTCCACTTT
CASSLRFGTGSRGHNSPLHF
>NA|NA|TRBJ2-3|TRBV5-6
TGTGCCAGCAGCTTGGAGCGTAGCGCGGTTACAGATACGCAGTATTTT
CASSLERSAVTDTQYF